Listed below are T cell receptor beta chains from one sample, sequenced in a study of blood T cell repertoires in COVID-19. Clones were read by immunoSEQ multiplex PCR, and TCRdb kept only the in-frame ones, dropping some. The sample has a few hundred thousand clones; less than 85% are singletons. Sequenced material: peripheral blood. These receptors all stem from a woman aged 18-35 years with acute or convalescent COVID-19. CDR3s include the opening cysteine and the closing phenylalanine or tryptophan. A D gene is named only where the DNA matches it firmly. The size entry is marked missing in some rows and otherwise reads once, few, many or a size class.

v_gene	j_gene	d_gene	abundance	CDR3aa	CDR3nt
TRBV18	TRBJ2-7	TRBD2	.	CASSVNAGTSGIRIHEQYF	TGTGCCAGCTCAGTAAATGCCGGGACTAGCGGGATTAGAATCCACGAGCAGTACTTC
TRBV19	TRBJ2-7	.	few	CASSIYSGREQYF	TGTGCCAGTAGTATTTACTCAGGTAGAGAGCAGTACTTC
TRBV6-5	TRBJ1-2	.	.	CAITGNYGYTF	TGTGCCATTACAGGGAACTATGGCTACACCTTC
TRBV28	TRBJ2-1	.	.	CASSSYGRAPYNEQFF	TGTGCCAGCAGTTCGTACGGGAGAGCCCCCTACAATGAGCAGTTCTTC
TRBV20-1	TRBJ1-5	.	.	CSASARVGQPQHF	TGCAGTGCTAGTGCCAGGGTTGGTCAGCCCCAGCATTTT
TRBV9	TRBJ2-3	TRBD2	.	CASSVKIREADTQYF	TGTGCCAGCAGCGTAAAAATCCGGGAGGCAGATACGCAGTATTTT
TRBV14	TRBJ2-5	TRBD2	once	CASSQWREWQETQYF	TGTGCCAGCAGCCAATGGCGGGAGTGGCAAGAGACCCAGTACTTC
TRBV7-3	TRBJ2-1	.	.	CASSFRRNSNEQFF	TGTGCCAGCAGCTTCCGAAGGAACAGCAATGAGCAGTTCTTC
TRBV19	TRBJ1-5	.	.	CASSRGFWSNQPQHF	TGTGCCAGTAGCCGAGGTTTTTGGAGCAATCAGCCCCAGCATTTT
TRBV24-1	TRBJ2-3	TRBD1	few	CATSDVRDRGRADTQYF	TGTGCCACCAGTGATGTGAGGGACAGGGGGCGCGCAGATACGCAGTATTTT
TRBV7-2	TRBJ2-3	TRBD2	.	CASSLLSSGRGNTQYF	TGTGCCAGCAGCTTGCTGTCTAGCGGGAGGGGAAATACGCAGTATTTT
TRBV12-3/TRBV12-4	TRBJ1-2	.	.	CASTVDSSYGYTF	TGTGCCAGCACCGTGGACAGCAGCTATGGCTACACCTTC
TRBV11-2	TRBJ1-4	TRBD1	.	CASSDGGGLSEKLFF	TGTGCCAGCAGCGATGGAGGGGGCTTAAGTGAAAAACTGTTTTTT
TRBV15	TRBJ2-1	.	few	CATSRVAGDSYNEQFF	TGTGCCACCAGCAGAGTGGCCGGGGACTCCTACAATGAGCAGTTCTTC
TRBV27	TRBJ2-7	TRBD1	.	CASSFGTGKGRRFYEQYF	TGTGCCAGCAGTTTCGGGACAGGTAAAGGACGCAGATTCTACGAGCAGTACTTC
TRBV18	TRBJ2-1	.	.	CASSLEVYNEQFF	TGTGCCAGCTCACTTGAGGTCTACAATGAGCAGTTCTTC
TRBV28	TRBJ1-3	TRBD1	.	CASSVGQALSGNTIYF	TGTGCCAGCAGCGTGGGACAGGCTTTATCTGGAAACACCATATATTTT
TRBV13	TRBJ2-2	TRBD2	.	CASSLGGLRNTGELFF	TGTGCCAGCAGCTTAGGGGGACTACGGAACACCGGGGAGCTGTTTTTT